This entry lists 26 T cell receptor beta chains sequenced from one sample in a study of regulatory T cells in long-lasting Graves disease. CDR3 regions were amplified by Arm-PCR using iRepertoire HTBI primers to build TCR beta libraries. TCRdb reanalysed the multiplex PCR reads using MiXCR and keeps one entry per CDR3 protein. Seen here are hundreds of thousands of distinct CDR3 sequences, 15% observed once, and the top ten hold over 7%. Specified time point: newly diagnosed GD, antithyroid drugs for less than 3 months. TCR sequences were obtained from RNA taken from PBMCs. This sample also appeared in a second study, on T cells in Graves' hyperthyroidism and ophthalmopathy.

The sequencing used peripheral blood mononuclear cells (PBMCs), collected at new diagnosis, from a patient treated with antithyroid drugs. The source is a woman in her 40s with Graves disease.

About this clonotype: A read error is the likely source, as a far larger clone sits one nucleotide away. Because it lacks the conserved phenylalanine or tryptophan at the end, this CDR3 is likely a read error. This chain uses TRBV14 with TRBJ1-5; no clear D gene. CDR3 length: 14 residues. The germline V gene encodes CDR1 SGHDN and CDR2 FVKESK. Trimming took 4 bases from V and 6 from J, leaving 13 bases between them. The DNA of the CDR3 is TGTGCCAGCAGCCCAGACATCCCCGGTCAGCCCCAGCATTTG. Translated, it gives CASSPDIPGQPQHL.

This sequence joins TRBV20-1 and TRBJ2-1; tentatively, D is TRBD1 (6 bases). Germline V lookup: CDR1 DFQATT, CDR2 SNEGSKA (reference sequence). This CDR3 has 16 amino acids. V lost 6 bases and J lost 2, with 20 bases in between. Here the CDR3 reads CSATTGYDEAYNEQFF. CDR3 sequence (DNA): TGCAGTGCAACTACAGGGTATGATGAGGCCTACAATGAGCAGTTCTTC.

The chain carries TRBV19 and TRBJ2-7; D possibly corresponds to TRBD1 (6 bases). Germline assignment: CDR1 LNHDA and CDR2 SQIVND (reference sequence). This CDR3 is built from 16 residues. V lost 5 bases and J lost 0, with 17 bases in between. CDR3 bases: TGTGCCAGTAGTTCCTTCGGGACATTGAGCTCCTACGAGCAGTACTTC. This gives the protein CASSSFGTLSSYEQYF.

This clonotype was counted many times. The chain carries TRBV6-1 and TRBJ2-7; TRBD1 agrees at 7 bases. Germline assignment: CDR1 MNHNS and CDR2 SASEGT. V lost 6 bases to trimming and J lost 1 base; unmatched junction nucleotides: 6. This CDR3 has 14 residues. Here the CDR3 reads CASSQTGTSYEQYF. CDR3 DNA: TGTGCCAGCAGCCAGACAGGGACATCCTACGAGCAGTACTTC.

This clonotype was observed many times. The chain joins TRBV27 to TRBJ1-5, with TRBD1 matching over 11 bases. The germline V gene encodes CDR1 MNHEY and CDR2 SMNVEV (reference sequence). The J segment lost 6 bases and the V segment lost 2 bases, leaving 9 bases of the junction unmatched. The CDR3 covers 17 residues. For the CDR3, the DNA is TGTGCCAGCAGTTTACTGCCGGGACAGGGGGGTTCTCAGCCCCAGCATTTT. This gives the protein CASSLLPGQGGSQPQHF.

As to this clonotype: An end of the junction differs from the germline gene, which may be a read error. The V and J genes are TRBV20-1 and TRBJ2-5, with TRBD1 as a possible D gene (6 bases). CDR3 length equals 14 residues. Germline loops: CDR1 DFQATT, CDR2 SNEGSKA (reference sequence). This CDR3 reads CSARGWAVGEAQYF. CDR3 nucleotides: TGCAGTGCCAGGGGTTGGGCTGTTGGAGAGGCCCAGTACTTC.

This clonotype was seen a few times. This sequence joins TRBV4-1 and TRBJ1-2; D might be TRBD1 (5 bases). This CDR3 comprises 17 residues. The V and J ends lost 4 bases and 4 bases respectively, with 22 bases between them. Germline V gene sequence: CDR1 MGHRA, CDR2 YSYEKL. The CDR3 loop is CASSPRETDSPLYGYTF. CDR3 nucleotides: TGCGCCAGCAGCCCAAGGGAGACAGACTCTCCCCTCTATGGCTACACCTTC.

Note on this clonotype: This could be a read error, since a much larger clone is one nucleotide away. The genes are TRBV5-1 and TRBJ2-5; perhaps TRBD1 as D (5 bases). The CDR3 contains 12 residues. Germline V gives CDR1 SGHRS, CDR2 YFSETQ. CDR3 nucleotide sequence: TGTACCAGCAGCTTGGGGCCCGCCGACCCGTACTTC. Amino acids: CTSSLGPADPYF.

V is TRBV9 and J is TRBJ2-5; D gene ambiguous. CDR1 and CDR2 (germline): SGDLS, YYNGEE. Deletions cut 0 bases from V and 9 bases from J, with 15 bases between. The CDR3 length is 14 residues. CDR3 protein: CASSVDPNFTAQYF. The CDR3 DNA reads TGTGCCAGCAGCGTAGACCCCAATTTTACGGCCCAGTACTTC.

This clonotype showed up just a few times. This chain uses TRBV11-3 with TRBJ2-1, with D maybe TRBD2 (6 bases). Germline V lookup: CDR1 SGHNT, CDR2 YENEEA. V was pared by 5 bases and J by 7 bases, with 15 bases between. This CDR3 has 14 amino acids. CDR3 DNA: TGTGCCAGCAGCCCTAGCGTCTCAGGGAATGAGCAGTTCTTC. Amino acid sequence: CASSPSVSGNEQFF.

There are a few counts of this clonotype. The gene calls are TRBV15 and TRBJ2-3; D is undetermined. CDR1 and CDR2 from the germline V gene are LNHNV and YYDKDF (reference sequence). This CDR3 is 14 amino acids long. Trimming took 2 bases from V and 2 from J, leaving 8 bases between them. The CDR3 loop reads CATSRSSATDTQYF. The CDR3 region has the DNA TGTGCCACCAGCAGATCCTCCGCCACAGATACGCAGTATTTT. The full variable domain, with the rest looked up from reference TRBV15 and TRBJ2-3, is DAMVIQNPRYQVTQFGKPVTLSCSQTLNHNVMYWYQQKSSQAPKLLFHYYDKDFNNEADTPDNFQSRRPNTSFCFLDIRSPGLGDTAMYLCATSRSSATDTQYFGPGTRLTVL.

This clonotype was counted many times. The DNA for the CDR3 is TGTGCCAGCAGTTTGGTTCGGACAGGGGGGACGCAGTATTTT. Translated: CASSLVRTGGTQYF. The chain employs TRBV12-3 or TRBV12-4 and TRBJ2-3; 10 nucleotides match TRBD1. The ends lost 3 bases at V and 9 bases at J; junction bases unmatched: 6. This CDR3 contains 14 residues.

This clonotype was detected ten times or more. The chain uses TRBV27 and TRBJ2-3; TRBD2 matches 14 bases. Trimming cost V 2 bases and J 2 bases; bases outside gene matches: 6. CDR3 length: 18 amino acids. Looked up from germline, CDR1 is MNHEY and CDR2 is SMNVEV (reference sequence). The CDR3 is CASSLGTSGSLYTDTQYF. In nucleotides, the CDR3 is TGTGCCAGCAGTTTAGGGACTAGCGGGAGCCTATACACAGATACGCAGTATTTT.

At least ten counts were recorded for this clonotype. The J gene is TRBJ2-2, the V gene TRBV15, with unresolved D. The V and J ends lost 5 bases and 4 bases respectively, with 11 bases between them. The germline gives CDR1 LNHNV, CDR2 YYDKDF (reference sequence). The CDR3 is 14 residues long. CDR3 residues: CATSLYSSTGELFF. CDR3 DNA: TGTGCCACCAGCCTCTATAGTAGCACCGGGGAGCTGTTTTTT.

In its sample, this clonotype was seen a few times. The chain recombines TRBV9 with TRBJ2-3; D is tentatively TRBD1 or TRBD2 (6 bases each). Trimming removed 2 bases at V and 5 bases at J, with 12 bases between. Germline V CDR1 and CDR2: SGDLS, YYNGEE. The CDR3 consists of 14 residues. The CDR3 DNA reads TGTGCCAGCAGCGTGGGGGGCAGGGTAGATACGCAGTATTTT. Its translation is CASSVGGRVDTQYF.

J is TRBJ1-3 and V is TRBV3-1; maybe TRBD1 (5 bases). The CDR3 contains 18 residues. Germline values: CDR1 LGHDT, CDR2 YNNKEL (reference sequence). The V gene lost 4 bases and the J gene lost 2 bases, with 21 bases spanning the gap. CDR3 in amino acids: CASSPMGSSPGPGNTIYF. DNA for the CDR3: TGTGCCAGCAGCCCAATGGGCTCTTCCCCGGGGCCTGGAAACACCATATATTTT. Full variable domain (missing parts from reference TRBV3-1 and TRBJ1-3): DTAVSQTPKYLVTQMGNDKSIKCEQNLGHDTMYWYKQDSKKFLKIMFSYNNKELIINETVPNRFSPKSPDKAHLNLHINSLELGDSAVYFCASSPMGSSPGPGNTIYFGEGSWLTVV.

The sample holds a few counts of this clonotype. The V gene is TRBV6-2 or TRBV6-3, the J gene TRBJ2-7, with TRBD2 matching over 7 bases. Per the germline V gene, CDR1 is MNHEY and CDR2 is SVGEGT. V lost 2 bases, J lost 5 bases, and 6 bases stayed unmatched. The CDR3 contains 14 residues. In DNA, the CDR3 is TGTGCCAGCAGTTACGCGGGAGCCCGGAACGAGCAGTACTTC. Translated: CASSYAGARNEQYF.

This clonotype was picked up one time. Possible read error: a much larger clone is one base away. The CDR3 is CAGSAGQANTGELFF. DNA for the CDR3: TGTGCCGGCAGCGCGGGACAGGCGAACACCGGGGAGCTGTTTTTT. The J gene is TRBJ2-2, the V gene TRBV2, with 8 nucleotides matching TRBD1. The germline V gene encodes CDR1 SNHLY and CDR2 FYNNEI. The CDR3 loop spans 15 amino acids.

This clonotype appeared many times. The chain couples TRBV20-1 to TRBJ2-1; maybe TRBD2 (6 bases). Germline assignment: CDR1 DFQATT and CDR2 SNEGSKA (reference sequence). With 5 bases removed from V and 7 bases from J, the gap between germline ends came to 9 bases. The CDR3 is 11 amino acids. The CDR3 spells CSAEEGNEQFF. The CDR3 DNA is TGCAGTGCTGAGGAGGGAAATGAGCAGTTCTTC.

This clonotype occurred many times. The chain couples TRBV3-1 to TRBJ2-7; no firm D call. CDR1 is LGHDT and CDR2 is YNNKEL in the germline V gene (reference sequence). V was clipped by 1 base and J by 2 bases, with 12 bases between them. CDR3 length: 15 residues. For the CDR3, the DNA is TGTGCCAGCAGCCAAGGATCCGACACAACCTACGAGCAGTACTTC. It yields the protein CASSQGSDTTYEQYF.

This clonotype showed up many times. CDR3 DNA: TGTGCCAGCAGTCATGACAGGGACGGGAACCCTAGCACAGATACGCAGTATTTT. Translated: CASSHDRDGNPSTDTQYF. The chain carries TRBV2 and TRBJ2-3; 7 bases map to TRBD1. CDR1 is SNHLY and CDR2 is FYNNEI in the germline V gene. V was pared by 5 bases and J by 0 bases, with 14 bases of the junction left unmatched. The CDR3 consists of 18 residues.

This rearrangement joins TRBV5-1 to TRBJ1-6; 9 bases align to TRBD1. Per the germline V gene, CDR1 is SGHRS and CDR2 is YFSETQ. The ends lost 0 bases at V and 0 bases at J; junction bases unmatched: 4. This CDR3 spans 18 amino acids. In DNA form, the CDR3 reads TGCGCCAGCAGCTTGGATGGGACAGGGAGCTCCTATAATTCACCCCTCCACTTT. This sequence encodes CASSLDGTGSSYNSPLHF.

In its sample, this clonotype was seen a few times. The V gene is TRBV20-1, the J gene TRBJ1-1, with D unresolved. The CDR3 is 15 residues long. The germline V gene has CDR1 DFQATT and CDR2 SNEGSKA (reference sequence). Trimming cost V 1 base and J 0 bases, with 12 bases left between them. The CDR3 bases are TGCAGTGCTAGAGTCGGTGGAAGTATGAACACTGAAGCTTTCTTT. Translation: CSARVGGSMNTEAFF.

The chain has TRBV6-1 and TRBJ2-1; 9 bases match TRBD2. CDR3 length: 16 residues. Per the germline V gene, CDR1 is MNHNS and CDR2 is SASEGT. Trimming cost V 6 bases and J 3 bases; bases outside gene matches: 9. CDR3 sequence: CASSQTTSGVYNEQFF. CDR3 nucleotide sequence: TGTGCCAGCAGCCAAACGACTAGCGGTGTCTACAATGAGCAGTTCTTC.

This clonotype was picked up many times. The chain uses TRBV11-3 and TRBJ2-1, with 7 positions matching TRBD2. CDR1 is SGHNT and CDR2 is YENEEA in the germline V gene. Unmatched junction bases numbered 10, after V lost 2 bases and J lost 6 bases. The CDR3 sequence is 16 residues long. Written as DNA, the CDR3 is TGTGCCAGCAGCTTATCCAGCGGGAACGTCGGCAATGAGCAGTTCTTC. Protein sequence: CASSLSSGNVGNEQFF.

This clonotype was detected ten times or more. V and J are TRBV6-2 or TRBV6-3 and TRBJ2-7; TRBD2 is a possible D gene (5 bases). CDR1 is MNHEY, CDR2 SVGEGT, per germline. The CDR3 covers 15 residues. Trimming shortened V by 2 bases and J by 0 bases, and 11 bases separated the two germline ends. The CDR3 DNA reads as TGTGCCAGCAGTTACCAGCGGAGCAACTCCTACGAGCAGTACTTC. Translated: CASSYQRSNSYEQYF.